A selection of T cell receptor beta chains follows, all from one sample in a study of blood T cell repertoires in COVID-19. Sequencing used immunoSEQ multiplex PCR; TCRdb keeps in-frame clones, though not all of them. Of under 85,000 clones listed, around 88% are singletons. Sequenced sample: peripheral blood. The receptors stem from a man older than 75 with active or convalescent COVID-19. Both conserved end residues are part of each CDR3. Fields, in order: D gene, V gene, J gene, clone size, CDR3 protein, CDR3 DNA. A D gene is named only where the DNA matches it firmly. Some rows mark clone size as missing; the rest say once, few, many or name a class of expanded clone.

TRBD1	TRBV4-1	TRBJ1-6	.	CASSQVFRGYNSPLHF	TGCGCCAGCAGCCAAGTTTTCAGGGGGTATAATTCACCCCTCCACTTT
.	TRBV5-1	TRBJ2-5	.	CASSLAGGGVLETQYF	TGCGCCAGCAGCTTGGCGGGCGGGGGCGTTCTAGAGACCCAGTACTTC
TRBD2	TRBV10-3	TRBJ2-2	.	CAIKPSGREGTGELFF	TGTGCCATCAAGCCTAGCGGGAGGGAGGGCACCGGGGAGCTGTTTTTT
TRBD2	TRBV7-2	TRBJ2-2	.	CASSLVGGSATGELFF	TGTGCCAGCAGCTTAGTGGGAGGGTCGGCCACCGGGGAGCTGTTTTTT
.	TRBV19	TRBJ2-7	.	CASSIDSQSYEQYF	TGTGCCAGTAGTATAGACTCCCAGTCGTACGAGCAGTACTTC
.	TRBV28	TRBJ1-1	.	CASSFPENTEAFF	TGTGCCAGCAGTTTCCCAGAGAACACTGAAGCTTTCTTT
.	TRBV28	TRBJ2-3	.	CASSPPTGVDTQYF	TGTGCCAGCAGTCCGCCGACAGGAGTAGATACGCAGTATTTT
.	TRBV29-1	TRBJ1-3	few	CSVATGSGNTIYF	TGCAGCGTTGCGACGGGCTCTGGAAACACCATATATTTT
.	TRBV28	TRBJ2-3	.	CASFPEVGVGESGTQYF	TGTGCCAGCTTTCCCGAGGTGGGAGTGGGAGAGTCCGGTACGCAGTATTTT
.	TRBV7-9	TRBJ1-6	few	CASSPREVENSPLHF	TGTGCCAGCAGCCCCCGGGAGGTTGAGAATTCACCCCTCCACTTT